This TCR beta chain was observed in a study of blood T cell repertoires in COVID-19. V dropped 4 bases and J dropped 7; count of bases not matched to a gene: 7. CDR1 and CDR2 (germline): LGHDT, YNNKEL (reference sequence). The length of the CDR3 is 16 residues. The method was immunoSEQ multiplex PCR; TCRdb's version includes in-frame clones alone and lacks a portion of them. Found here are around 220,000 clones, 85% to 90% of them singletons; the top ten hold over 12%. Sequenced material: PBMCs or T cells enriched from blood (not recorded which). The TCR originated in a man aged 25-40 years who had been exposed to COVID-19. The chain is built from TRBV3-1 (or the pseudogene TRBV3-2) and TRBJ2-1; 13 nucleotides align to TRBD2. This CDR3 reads CASSRWTSGGENEQFF. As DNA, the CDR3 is TGTGCCAGCAGCCGATGGACTAGCGGGGGCGAGAATGAGCAGTTCTTC.